The 8 T cell receptor beta chains below were found in one sample sequenced in a study of a mutant IDH1 vaccine in newly diagnosed glioma. The protocol was immunoSEQ multiplex PCR, while the TCRdb copy is restricted to in-frame clones and leaves out a portion. The table records about 50,000 clones, around four fifths of them present only once. No antigens are known for them. Time point indicated: week 35, safety follow-up. Doses of 300 ug of mutant IDH1 20-mer peptide were given with topical imiquimod. This specimen consisted of PBMCs, obtained from a glioma patient whose treatment included an IDH1 peptide vaccine. These receptors were taken from a woman aged 18-30 years with glioma.

Only a few counts were recorded for this clone. The CDR3 loop reads CAWNPPGISGNQPQHF. CDR3 DNA sequence: TGTGCCTGGAACCCTCCGGGGATATCTGGCAATCAGCCCCAGCATTTT. The chain has TRBV30 and TRBJ1-5; the D is unclear. The CDR3 is made up of 16 amino acids. CDR1 is GTSNPN and CDR2 is SVGIG in the germline V gene (reference sequence). V was shortened by 4 bases and J by 2 bases, with 18 bases between the two germline ends.

The chain is built from TRBV5-1 and TRBJ2-7; maybe TRBD2 (5 bases). Trimming cost V 1 base and J 7 bases, with 15 bases left between them. CDR1 is SGHRS and CDR2 is YFSETQ in the germline V gene. This CDR3 spans 14 amino acids. CDR3 residues: CASSLSTTPGEQYF. The CDR3, as DNA: TGCGCCAGCAGCTTGAGTACGACACCGGGAGAGCAGTACTTC.

The chain links TRBV6-6 to TRBJ1-1, with D unclear. Germline CDR1 and CDR2: MNHNY and SVGAGI (reference sequence). V lost 0 bases and J lost 8, with 7 bases in between. This CDR3 is 12 amino acids long. CDR3 bases: TGTGCCAGCAGTTACTCCACAGACGAAGCTTTCTTT. It codes for CASSYSTDEAFF.

The chain combines TRBV27 with TRBJ2-7; TRBD2 aligns across 16 bases. The CDR3 is 17 amino acids. With 1 base clipped from V and 4 bases from J, the junction kept 4 bases outside the gene matches. Germline V gene lookup returns CDR1 MNHEY and CDR2 SMNVEV (reference sequence). The DNA of the CDR3 is TGTGCCAGCAGTTTATTGGGGACTAGCGGGAGGGAATACGAGCAGTACTTC. It codes for CASSLLGTSGREYEQYF.

The chain links TRBV11-2 to TRBJ2-7; possibly TRBD2 for D (5 bases). The CDR3 has 14 amino acids. Trimming pared 4 bases from V and 4 bases from J, leaving 14 bases between. Germline CDR1 SGHAT, CDR2 FQNNGV. The CDR3 loop is CASSWARRAYEQYF. CDR3 coding DNA: TGTGCCAGCAGCTGGGCCAGGCGGGCATACGAGCAGTACTTC. The entire variable domain, with the rest obtained from reference TRBV11-2 and TRBJ2-7, is as follows: EAGVAQSPRYKIIEKRQSVAFWCNPISGHATLYWYQQILGQGPKLLIQFQNNGVVDDSQLPKDRFSAERLKGVDSTLKIQPAKLEDSAVYLCASSWARRAYEQYFGPGTRLTVT.

CDR3 residues: CSVGGGQGLAKNIQYF. CDR3 nucleotide sequence: TGCAGCGTTGGGGGCGGCCAGGGCTTAGCCAAAAACATTCAGTACTTC. The V and J genes are TRBV29-1 and TRBJ2-4; D might be TRBD1 (5 bases). V lost 4 bases and J lost 0, with 16 bases in between. The CDR3 is 16 amino acids. Germline CDR1 is SQVTM and CDR2 is ANQGSEA. The full variable domain, its missing parts supplied by reference TRBV29-1 and TRBJ2-4, is SAVISQKPSRDICQRGTSLTIQCQVDSQVTMMFWYRQQPGQSLTLIATANQGSEATYESGFVIDKFPISRPNLTFSTLTVSNMSPEDSSIYLCSVGGGQGLAKNIQYFGAGTRLSVL.

This chain joins TRBV4-3 and TRBJ2-1; 8 nucleotides match TRBD1. CDR1 and CDR2 from the germline V gene are LGHNA and YSLEER. The CDR3 has 14 amino acids. V gave up 4 bases and J gave up 3 bases; unmatched junction bases: 2. The CDR3 is CASSPGQDYNEQFF. The DNA of the CDR3 is TGCGCCAGCAGCCCGGGACAGGACTACAATGAGCAGTTCTTC.

This chain joins TRBV6-6 and TRBJ1-1, with 10 nucleotides matching TRBD1. Germline loops: CDR1 MNHNY, CDR2 SVGAGI (reference sequence). The CDR3 is 15 residues long. After removal of 2 bases from V and 3 bases from J, the junction contained 3 bases not matched to a gene. The CDR3 bases are TGTGCCAGCAGTTACCTGGGGACAGGGGACACTGAAGCTTTCTTT. It encodes CASSYLGTGDTEAFF.